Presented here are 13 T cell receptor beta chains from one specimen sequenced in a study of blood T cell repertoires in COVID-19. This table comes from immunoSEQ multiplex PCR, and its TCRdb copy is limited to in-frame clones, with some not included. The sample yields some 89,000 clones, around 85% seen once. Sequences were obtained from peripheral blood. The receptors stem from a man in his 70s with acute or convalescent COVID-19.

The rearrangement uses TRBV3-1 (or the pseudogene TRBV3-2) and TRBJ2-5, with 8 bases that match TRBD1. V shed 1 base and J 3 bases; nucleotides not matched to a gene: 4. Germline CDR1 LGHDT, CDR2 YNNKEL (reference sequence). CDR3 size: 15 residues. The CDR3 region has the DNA TGTGCCAGCAGCCAAGGGGACAGGTGGGAAGAGACCCAGTACTTC. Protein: CASSQGDRWEETQYF.

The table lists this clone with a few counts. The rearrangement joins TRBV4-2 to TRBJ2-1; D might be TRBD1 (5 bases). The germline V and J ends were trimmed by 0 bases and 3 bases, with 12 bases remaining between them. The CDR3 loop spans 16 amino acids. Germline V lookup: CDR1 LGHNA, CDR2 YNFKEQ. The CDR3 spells CASSQDSTGNYNEQFF. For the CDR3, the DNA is TGTGCCAGCAGCCAAGATAGTACAGGCAACTACAATGAGCAGTTCTTC.

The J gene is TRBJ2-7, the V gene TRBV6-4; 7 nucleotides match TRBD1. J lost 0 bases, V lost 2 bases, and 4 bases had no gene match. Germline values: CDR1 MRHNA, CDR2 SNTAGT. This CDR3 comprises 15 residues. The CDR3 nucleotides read TGTGCCAGCAGTGACCCGGACAGGATCTCCTACGAGCAGTACGTC. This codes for CASSDPDRISYEQYV.

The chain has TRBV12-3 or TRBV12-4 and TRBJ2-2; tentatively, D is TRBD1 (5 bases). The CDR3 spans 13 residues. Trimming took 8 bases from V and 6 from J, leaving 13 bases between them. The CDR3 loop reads CASSRDRSGELFF. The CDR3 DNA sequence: TGTGCCAGCTCCCGCGACAGATCCGGGGAGCTGTTTTTT.

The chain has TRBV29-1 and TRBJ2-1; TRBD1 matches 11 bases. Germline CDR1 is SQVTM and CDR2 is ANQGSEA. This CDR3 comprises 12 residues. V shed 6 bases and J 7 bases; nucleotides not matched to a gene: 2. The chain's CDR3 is CSVGQGANEQFF. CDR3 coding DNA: TGCAGCGTCGGACAGGGGGCTAATGAGCAGTTCTTC.

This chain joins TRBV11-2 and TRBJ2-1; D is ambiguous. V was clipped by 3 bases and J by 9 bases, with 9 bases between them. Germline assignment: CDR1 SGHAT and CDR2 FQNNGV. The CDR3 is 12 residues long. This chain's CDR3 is CASSLIPGEQFF. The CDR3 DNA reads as TGTGCCAGCAGCTTGATACCCGGTGAGCAGTTCTTC.

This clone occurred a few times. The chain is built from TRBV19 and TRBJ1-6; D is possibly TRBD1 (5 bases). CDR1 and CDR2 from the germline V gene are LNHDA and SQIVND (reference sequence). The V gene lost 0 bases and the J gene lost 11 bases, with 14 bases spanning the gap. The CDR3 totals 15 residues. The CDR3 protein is CASSIDFTGWPPLHF. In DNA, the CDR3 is TGTGCCAGTAGTATAGATTTTACAGGATGGCCACCCCTCCACTTT.

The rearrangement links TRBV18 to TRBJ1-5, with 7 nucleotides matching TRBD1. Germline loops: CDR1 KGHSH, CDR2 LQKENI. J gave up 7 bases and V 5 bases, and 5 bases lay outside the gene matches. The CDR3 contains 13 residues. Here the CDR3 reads CASSSTGSQPQHF. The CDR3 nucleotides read TGTGCCAGCTCATCGACAGGGAGCCAGCCCCAGCATTTT.

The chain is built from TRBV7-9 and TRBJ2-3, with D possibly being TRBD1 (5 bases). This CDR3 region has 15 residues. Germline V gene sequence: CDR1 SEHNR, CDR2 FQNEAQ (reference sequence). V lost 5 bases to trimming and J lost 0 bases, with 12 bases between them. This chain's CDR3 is CASSTRQPSTDTQYF. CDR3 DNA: TGTGCCAGCAGCACCCGACAGCCCAGCACAGATACGCAGTATTTT.

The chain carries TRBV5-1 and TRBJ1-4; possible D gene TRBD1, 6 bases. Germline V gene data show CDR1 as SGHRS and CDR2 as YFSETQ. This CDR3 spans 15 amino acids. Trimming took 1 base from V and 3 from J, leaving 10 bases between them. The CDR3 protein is CASSLYRAANEKLFF. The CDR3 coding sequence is TGCGCCAGCAGCTTGTACAGGGCGGCTAATGAAAAACTGTTTTTT.

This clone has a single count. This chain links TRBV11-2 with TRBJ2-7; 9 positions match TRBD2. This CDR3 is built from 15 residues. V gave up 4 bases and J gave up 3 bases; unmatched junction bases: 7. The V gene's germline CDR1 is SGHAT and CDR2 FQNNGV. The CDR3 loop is CASSSETSGLYEQYV. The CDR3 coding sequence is TGTGCCAGCAGCTCCGAAACTAGCGGGCTCTACGAGCAGTACGTC.

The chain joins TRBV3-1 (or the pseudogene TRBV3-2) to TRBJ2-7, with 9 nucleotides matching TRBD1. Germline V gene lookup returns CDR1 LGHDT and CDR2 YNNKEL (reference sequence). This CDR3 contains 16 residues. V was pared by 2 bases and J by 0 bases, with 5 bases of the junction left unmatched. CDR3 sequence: CASSQTLDRGSYEQYF. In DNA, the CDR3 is TGTGCCAGCAGCCAAACGCTGGACAGGGGCTCCTACGAGCAGTACTTC.

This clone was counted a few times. CDR3 DNA sequence: TGCGCCAGCAGCACCGGACAGGGTTACTCTGGAAACACCATATATTTT. Translation gives CASSTGQGYSGNTIYF. This chain uses TRBV5-1 with TRBJ1-3, with 8 bases matching TRBD1. Germline V CDR1 and CDR2: SGHRS, YFSETQ. This CDR3 contains 16 residues. V shed 4 bases and J 0 bases; nucleotides not matched to a gene: 6.